This TCR beta chain was documented in a study of blood T cell repertoires in COVID-19. Using immunoSEQ multiplex PCR, the repertoire was profiled, and TCRdb retains in-frame clones only, with some absent. The repertoire has over 55,000 clones, approximately 90% of them found once; the top ten carry 7.5% to 9.5%. Only one count was recorded for this clone. Germline trimming cut 3 bases from V and 3 bases from J; bases unmatched to any gene: 5. The CDR3 has 14 residues. Germline CDR1 reads MNHEY; CDR2 reads SMNVEV (reference sequence). The clonotype originates from a human donor in a cohort sampled during active COVID-19. The rearrangement joins TRBV27 to TRBJ2-7; TRBD1 matches at 7 bases. Sequenced input: peripheral blood. The CDR3 region is CASSFGTANYEQYF. In nucleotides, the CDR3 is TGTGCCAGCAGTTTTGGGACAGCCAACTACGAGCAGTACTTC.